The clone carrying this TCR beta chain was detected many times. Its antigen is not identified. The CDR3 is 13 residues long. CDR1 SGHAT and CDR2 FQNNGV come from the germline V gene. Trimming left V 3 bases short and J 4 bases short, with 9 bases between. A single record per CDR3 protein comes from TCRdb applying MiXCR to the 5' RACE reads. The sample includes approximately 620,000 distinct CDR3 sequences, under 9% seen only once; the top ten take approximately 0.94%. This sample was included in a study of identical twins. Study findings and constraints: Partly confounded zero-insertion analyses could result from invariant MAIT and iNKT cells.

This sample also belongs to another study, concerning yellow fever vaccine responses in identical twins.

The TCR sequence derives from a woman aged 18-29 years in good health. This sequence joins TRBV11-2 and TRBJ1-2, with D possibly being TRBD1 (5 bases). Sample: PBMCs. The CDR3 sequence: CASSFDSSYGYTF. The DNA for the CDR3 is TGTGCCAGCAGCTTCGACAGTTCCTATGGCTACACCTTC. Combining the CDR3 with reference TRBV11-2 and TRBJ1-2 gives the whole variable domain EAGVAQSPRYKIIEKRQSVAFWCNPISGHATLYWYQQILGQGPKLLIQFQNNGVVDDSQLPKDRFSAERLKGVDSTLKIQPAKLEDSAVYLCASSFDSSYGYTFGSGTRLTVV.